The clone carrying this T cell receptor beta chain was found a few times. Its target is unknown. A much larger clone differs from this one at a single base, so this may be a read error. This record belongs to a study of molecular identifiers for immune sequencing clone quantification. Germline V gene lookup returns CDR1 MDHEN and CDR2 SYDVKM. The CDR3 spans 13 residues. Deletions cut 4 bases from V and 3 bases from J, with 9 bases between. General observations from the study: Among about 1 million naive cells, as was reported, spiked Jurkat TCR RNA from one cell was detectable.

One entry per CDR3 protein results from TCRdb running MiXCR on the PCR reads. The sample records more than 250,000 distinct CDR3 sequences, around a fifth being singletons. When naive CD8 T cells were sorted, they were gated as CD8+CD4-CCR7+CD45RA+. This clonotype was sampled from a human donor in good health. Some libraries in this study had Jurkat cell RNA spiked in. Sequencing input: naive CD8+ T cells from blood, with Jurkat cell RNA spiked in. Subset denoted: FACS-sorted CD8+CD4-CCR7+CD45RA+ naive T cells. This chain uses TRBV28 with TRBJ2-5, with unresolved D. For the CDR3, the DNA is TGTGCCAGCAGTTCGGGCCGAGAAGAGACCCAGTACTTC. Its protein product is CASSSGREETQYF.